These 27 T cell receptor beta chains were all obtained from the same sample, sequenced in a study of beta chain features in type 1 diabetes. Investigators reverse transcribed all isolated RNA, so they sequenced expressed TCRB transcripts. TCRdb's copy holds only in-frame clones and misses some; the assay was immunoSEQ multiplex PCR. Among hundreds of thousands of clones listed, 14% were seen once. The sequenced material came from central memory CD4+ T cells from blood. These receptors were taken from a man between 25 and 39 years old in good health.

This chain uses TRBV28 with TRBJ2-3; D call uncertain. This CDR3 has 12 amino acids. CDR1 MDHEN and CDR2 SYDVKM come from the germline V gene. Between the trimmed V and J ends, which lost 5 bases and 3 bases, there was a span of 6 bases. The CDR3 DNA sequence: TGTGCCAGCAGTCGAACAACAGATACGCAGTATTTT. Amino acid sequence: CASSRTTDTQYF. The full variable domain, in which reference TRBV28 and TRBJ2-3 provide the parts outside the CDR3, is DVKVTQSSRYLVKRTGEKVFLECVQDMDHENMFWYRQDPGLGLRLIYFSYDVKMKEKGDIPEGYSVSREKKERFSLILESASTNQTSMYLCASSRTTDTQYFGPGTRLTVL.

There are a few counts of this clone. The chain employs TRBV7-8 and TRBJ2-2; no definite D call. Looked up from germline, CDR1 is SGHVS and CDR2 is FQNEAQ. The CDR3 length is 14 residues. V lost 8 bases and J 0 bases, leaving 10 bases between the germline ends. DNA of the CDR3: TGTGCCAGCCGGGCGAACCCGAACACCGGGGAGCTGTTTTTT. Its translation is CASRANPNTGELFF.

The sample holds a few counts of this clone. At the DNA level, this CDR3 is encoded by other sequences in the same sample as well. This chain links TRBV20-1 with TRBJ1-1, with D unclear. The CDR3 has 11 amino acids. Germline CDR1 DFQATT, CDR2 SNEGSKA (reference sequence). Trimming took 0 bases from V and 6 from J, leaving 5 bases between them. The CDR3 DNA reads TGCAGTGCTAGAGATCATCCTGAAGCTTTCTTT. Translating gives CSARDHPEAFF.

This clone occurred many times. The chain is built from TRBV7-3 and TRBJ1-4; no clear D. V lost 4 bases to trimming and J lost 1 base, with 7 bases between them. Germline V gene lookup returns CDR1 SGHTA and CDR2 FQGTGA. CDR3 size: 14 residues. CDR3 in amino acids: CASSSGGTNEKLFF. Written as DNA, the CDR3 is TGTGCCAGCAGCTCGGGTGGAACTAATGAAAAACTGTTTTTT.

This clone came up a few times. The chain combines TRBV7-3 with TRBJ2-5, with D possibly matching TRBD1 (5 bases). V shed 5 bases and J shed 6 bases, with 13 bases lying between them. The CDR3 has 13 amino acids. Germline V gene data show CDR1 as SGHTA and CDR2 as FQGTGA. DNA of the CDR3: TGTGCCAGCAGCCCAGGGCGTGGAAAGACCCAGTACTTC. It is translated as CASSPGRGKTQYF.

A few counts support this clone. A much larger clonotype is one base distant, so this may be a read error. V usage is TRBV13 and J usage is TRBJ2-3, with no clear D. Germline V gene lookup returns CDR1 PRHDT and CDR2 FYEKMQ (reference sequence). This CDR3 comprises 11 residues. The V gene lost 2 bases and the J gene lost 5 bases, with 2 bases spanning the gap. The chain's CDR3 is CASSLKDTQYF. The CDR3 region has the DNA TGTGCCAGCAGCTTAAAAGATACGCAGTATTTT.

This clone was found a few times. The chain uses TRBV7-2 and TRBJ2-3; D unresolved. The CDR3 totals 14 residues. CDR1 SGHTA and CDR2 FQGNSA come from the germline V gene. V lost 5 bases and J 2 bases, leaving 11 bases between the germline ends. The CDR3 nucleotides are TGTGCCAGCAGCCTTGACGGAGACACAGATACGCAGTATTTT. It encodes CASSLDGDTDTQYF.

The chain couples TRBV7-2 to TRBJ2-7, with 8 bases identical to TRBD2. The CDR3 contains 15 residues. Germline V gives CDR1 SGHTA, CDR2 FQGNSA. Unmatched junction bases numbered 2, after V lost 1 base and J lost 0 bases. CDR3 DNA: TGTGCCAGCAGCTTAGTCGGGGGGGCCTCCTACGAGCAGTACTTC. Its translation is CASSLVGGASYEQYF. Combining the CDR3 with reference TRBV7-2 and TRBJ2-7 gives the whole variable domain GAGVSQSPSNKVTEKGKDVELRCDPISGHTALYWYRQSLGQGLEFLIYFQGNSAPDKSGLPSDRFSAERTGGSVSTLTIQRTQQEDSAVYLCASSLVGGASYEQYFGPGTRLTVT.

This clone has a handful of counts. The CDR3 DNA is TGCGCCAGCAGCTTGGGGCCAGTTGGCTCTGGGGCCAACGTCCTGACTTTC. Encoded protein: CASSLGPVGSGANVLTF. The chain employs TRBV5-1 and TRBJ2-6, with D unclear. Germline V gene data show CDR1 as SGHRS and CDR2 as YFSETQ. V lost 0 bases and J lost 0, with 10 bases in between. CDR3 length: 17 amino acids.

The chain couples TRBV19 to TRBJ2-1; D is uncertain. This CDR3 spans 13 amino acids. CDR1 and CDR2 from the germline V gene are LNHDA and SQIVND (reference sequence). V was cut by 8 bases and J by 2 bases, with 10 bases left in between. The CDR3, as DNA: TGTGCCAGTGCCGACTTTCCCTACAATGAGCAGTTCTTC. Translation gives CASADFPYNEQFF.

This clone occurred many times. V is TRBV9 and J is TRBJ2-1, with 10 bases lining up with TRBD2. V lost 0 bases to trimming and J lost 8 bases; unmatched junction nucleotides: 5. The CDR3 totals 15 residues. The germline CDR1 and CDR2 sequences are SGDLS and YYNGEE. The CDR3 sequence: CASSVVAGGGDEQFF. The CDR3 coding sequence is TGTGCCAGCAGCGTAGTAGCGGGAGGAGGGGATGAGCAGTTCTTC.

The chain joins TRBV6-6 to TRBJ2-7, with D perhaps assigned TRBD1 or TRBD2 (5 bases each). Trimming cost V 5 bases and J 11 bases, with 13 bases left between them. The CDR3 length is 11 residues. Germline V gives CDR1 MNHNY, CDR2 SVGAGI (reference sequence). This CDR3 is CASSDAWDEYF. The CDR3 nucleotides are TGTGCCAGCAGTGATGCCTGGGACGAGTACTTC.

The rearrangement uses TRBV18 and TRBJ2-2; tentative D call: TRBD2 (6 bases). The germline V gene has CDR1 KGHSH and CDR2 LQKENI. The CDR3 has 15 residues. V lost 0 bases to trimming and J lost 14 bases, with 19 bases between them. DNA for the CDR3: TGTGCCAGCTCACCACCCTCAGGAGGAACCGGGGGTCTGTTTTTT. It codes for CASSPPSGGTGGLFF.

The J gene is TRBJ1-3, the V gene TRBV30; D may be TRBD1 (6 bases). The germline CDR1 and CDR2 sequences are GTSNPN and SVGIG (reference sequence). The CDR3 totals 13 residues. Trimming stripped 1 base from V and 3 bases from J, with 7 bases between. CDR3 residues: CAWSEGVGNTIYF. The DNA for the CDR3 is TGTGCCTGGAGTGAGGGGGTTGGAAACACCATATATTTT.

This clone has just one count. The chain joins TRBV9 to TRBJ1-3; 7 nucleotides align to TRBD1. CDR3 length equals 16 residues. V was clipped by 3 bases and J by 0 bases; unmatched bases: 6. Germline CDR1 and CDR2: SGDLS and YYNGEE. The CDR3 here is CASSGGQKSSGNTIYF. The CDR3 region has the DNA TGTGCCAGCAGCGGGGGACAGAAGAGCTCTGGAAACACCATATATTTT.

The CDR3 bases are TGTGCCAGCAGCTCAGGGGGATTGAACACTGAAGCTTTCTTT. Protein: CASSSGGLNTEAFF. The J gene is TRBJ1-1, the V gene TRBV28, with 7 positions matching TRBD1. Germline assignment: CDR1 MDHEN and CDR2 SYDVKM. The V gene end was trimmed by 6 bases and the J gene end by 0 bases; junction bases not matched to a gene: 4. The CDR3 extends over 14 amino acids.

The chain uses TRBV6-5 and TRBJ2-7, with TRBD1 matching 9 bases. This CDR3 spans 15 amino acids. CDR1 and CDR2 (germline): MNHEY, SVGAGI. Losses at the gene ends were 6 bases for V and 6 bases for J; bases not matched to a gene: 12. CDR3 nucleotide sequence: TGTGCCAGCAGGGAGAGGGGGACAGGGTTCGGCGAGCAGTACGTC. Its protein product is CASRERGTGFGEQYV.

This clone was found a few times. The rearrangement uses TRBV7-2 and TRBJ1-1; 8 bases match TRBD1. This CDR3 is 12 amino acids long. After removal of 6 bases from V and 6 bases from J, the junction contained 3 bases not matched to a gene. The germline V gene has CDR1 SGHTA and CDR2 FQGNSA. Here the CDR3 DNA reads TGTGCCAGCAGTATGGACAGGGCTGAAGCTTTCTTT. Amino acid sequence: CASSMDRAEAFF.

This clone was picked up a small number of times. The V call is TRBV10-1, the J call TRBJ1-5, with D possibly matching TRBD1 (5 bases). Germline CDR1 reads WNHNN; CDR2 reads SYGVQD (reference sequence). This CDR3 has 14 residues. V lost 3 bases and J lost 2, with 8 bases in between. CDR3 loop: CASSDGGRNQPQHF. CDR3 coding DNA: TGCGCCAGCAGTGATGGGGGTCGCAATCAGCCCCAGCATTTT.

The CDR3 here is CSTRGDHEQYF. CDR3 sequence (DNA): TGCAGCACCAGGGGGGACCACGAGCAGTACTTC. The V gene is TRBV20-1, the J gene TRBJ2-7, with TRBD1 as a possible D gene (7 bases). The CDR3 contains 11 residues. Germline V gives CDR1 DFQATT, CDR2 SNEGSKA (reference sequence).

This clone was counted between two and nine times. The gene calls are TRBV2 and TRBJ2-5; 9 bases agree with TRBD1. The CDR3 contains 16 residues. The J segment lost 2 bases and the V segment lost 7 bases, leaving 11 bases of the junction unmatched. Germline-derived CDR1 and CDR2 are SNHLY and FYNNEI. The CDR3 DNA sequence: TGTGCCAGCAACGGTCATGGACAGGGGTTTCAAGAGACCCAGTACTTC. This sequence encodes CASNGHGQGFQETQYF.

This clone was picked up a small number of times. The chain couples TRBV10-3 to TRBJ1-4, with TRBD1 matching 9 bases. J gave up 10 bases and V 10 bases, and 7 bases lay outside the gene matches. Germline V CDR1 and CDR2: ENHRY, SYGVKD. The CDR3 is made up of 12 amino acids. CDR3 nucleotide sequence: TGTGCCAGCAGGACAGGGGAGGGAAAACTGTTTTTT. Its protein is CASRTGEGKLFF.

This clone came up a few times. CDR3 protein: CASSVLRTSYEQYV. The CDR3 DNA follows: TGTGCCAGCAGTGTTCTCAGGACTTCCTACGAGCAGTACGTC. The rearrangement uses TRBV6-1 and TRBJ2-7, with D maybe TRBD2 (5 bases). Trimming pared 4 bases from V and 1 base from J, leaving 11 bases between. This CDR3 region has 14 residues. Germline CDR1 is MNHNS and CDR2 is SASEGT.

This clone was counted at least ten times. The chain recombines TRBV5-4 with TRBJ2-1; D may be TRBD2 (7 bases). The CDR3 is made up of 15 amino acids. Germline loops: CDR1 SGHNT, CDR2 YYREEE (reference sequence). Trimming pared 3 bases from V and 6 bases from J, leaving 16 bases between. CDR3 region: CASSSNGGAFNEQFF. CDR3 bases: TGTGCCAGCAGCTCCAATGGGGGGGCATTCAATGAGCAGTTCTTC.

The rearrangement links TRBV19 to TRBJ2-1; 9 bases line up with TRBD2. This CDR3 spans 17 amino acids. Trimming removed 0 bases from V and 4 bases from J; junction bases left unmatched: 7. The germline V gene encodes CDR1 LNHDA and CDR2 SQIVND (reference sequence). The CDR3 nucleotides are TGTGCCAGTAGTATAGACCCCTGGGCGGGGGGGTACAATGAGCAGTTCTTC. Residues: CASSIDPWAGGYNEQFF.

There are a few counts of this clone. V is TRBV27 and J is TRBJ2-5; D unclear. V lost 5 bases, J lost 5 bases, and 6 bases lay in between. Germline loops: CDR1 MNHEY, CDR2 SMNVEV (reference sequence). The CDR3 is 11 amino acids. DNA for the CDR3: TGTGCCAGCAGTGTGGTTGAGACCCAGTACTTC. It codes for CASSVVETQYF.

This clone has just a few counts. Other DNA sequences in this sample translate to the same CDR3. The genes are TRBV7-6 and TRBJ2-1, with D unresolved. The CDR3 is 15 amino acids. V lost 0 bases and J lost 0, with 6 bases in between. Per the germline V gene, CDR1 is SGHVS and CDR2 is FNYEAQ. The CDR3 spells CASSLASSSYNEQFF. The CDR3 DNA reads TGTGCCAGCAGCTTAGCGAGCAGCTCCTACAATGAGCAGTTCTTC. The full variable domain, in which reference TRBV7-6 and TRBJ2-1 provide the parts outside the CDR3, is GAGVSQSPRYKVTKRGQDVALRCDPISGHVSLYWYRQALGQGPEFLTYFNYEAQQDKSGLPNDRFSAERPEGSISTLTIQRTEQRDSAMYRCASSLASSSYNEQFFGPGTRLTVL.